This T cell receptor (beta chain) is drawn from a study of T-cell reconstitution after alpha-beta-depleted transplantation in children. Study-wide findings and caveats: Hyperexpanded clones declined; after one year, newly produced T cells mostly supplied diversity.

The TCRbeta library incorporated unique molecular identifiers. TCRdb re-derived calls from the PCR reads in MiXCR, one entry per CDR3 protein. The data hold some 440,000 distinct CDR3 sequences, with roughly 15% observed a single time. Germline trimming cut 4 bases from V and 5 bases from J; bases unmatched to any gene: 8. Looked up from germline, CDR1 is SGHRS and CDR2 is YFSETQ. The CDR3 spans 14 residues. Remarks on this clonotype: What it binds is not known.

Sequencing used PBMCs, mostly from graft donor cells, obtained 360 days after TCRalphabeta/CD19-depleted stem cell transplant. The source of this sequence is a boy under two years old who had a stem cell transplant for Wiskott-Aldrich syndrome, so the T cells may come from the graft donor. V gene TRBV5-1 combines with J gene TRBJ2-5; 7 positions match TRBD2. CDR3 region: CASSPAGREETQYF. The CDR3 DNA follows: TGCGCCAGCAGCCCCGCAGGGAGGGAGGAGACCCAGTACTTC.